This T cell receptor beta chain originates from a study of blood T cell repertoires in COVID-19. Study summary: PBMCs, B-cell-depleted T cells, or T cells provided the cDNA or gDNA that made up the material.

In the source study's methods: Researchers report that nucleated cell counts were estimated from reference gene primer amplification. Only in-frame clones appear in the TCRdb table, and some are missing; sequencing was by immunoSEQ multiplex PCR. V and J calls plus clone size are reproduced from that table; the DNA served to infer D and trimming. There are about 140,000 clones in the sample; 85% to 90% occur only once, and 11% lies in the top ten. Germline V gives CDR1 MRHNA, CDR2 SNTAGT. The V end was cut by 4 bases, the J end by 3 bases, with 9 bases between. CDR3 length equals 14 residues. Material: peripheral blood. This TCR came from a woman aged 80 or over with acute or convalescent COVID-19. This chain joins TRBV6-4 and TRBJ2-2, with a tentative D call TRBD2 (6 bases). The CDR3: CASSAGLYTGELFF. The CDR3, as DNA: TGTGCCAGCAGTGCGGGACTTTACACCGGGGAGCTGTTTTTT.